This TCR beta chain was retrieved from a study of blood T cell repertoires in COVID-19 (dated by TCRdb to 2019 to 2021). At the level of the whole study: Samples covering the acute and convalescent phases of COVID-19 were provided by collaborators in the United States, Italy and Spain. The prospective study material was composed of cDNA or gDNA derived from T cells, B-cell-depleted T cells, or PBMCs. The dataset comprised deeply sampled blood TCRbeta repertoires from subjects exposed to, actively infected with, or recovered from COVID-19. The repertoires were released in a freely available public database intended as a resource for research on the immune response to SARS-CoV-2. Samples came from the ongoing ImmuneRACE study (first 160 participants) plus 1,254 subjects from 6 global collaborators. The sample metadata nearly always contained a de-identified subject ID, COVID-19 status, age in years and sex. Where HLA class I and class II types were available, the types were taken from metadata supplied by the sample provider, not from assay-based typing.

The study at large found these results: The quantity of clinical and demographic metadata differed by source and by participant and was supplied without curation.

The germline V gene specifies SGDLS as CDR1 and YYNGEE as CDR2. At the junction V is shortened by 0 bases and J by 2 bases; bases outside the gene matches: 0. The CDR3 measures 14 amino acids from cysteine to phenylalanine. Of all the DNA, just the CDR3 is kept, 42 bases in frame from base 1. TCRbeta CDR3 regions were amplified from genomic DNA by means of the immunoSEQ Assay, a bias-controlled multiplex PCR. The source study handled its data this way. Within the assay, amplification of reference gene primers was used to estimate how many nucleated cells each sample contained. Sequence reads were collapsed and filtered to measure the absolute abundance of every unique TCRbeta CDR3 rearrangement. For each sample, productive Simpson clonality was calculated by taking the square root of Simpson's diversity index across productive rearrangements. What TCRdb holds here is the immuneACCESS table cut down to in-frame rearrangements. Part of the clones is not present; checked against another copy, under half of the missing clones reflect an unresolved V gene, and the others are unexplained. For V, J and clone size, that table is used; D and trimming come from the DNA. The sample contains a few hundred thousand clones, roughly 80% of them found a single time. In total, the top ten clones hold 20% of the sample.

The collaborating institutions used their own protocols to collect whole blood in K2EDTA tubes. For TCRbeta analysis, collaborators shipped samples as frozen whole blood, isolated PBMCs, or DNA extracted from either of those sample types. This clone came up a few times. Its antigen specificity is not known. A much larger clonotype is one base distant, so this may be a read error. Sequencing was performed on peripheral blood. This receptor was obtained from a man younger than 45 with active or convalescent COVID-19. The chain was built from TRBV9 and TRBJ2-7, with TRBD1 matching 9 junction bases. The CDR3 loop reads CASSVGTGAYEQYF. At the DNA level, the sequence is TGTGCCAGCAGCGTAGGGACAGGGGCCTACGAGCAGTACTTC.